The rows below give T cell receptor beta chains drawn from one sample of a study of Ad26.COV2.S vaccination and SARS-CoV-2 variants. The method was immunoSEQ multiplex PCR; TCRdb's version includes in-frame clones alone and lacks a portion of them. The sample yields about 390,000 clones, 70% to 90% seen once. The material was peripheral blood, obtained in a trial of Ad26.COV2.S vaccine versus placebo. These receptor sequences come from a person aged 18 to 59 who received the Ad26.COV2.S COVID-19 vaccine or a placebo. Each CDR3 is given without its conserved first and last residue. The order of the fields is J gene, V gene, CDR3 protein.

>TRBJ1-1|TRBV18
ASSPNREDTEAF
>TRBJ1-2|TRBV4-1
ASSPGRGGALGYT
>TRBJ1-1|TRBV5-6
ASSLPGNRANTEAF
>TRBJ1-1|TRBV7-9
ASSLGGPARQAF
>TRBJ2-2|TRBV7-6
ASSLAFRGTGELF
>TRBJ2-7|TRBV18
ASSGTRQSSYEQY
>TRBJ2-7|TRBV2
ASSERFLVTYEQY
>TRBJ2-1|TRBV4-1
ASSHLGGTSVNEQF
>TRBJ2-3|TRBV14
ASSLFGGDTQY
>TRBJ2-7|TRBV10-2
ASSQGADYEQY
>TRBJ2-3|TRBV11-1
ASSPRDRGLVDTQY
>TRBJ1-1|TRBV30
AWTDREMNTEAF
>TRBJ2-7|TRBV5-6
ASSLAGSEQY
>TRBJ2-7|TRBV5-1
ASSLRGKIYEQY
>TRBJ2-1|TRBV9
ASSVVGTSGGAGNEQF
>TRBJ2-7|TRBV4-1
ASSQAGARNEQY
>TRBJ2-7|TRBV6-6
ASTQGGAWEQY
>TRBJ2-7|TRBV6-2/TRBV6-3
ASSNSDRAYEQY
>TRBJ2-5|TRBV2
ASRRLAGGTQY
>TRBJ2-5|TRBV5-1
ASSPGLGEIQY
>TRBJ2-7|TRBV7-9
ASSLTAGDYEQY
>TRBJ2-3|TRBV5-1
ASSYPGLSTDTQY
>TRBJ2-4|TRBV11-2
ASSAYKGVTKNIQY
>TRBJ1-3|TRBV7-8
ASSSSGLGNTIY
>TRBJ2-5|TRBV18
ASSSQETQY